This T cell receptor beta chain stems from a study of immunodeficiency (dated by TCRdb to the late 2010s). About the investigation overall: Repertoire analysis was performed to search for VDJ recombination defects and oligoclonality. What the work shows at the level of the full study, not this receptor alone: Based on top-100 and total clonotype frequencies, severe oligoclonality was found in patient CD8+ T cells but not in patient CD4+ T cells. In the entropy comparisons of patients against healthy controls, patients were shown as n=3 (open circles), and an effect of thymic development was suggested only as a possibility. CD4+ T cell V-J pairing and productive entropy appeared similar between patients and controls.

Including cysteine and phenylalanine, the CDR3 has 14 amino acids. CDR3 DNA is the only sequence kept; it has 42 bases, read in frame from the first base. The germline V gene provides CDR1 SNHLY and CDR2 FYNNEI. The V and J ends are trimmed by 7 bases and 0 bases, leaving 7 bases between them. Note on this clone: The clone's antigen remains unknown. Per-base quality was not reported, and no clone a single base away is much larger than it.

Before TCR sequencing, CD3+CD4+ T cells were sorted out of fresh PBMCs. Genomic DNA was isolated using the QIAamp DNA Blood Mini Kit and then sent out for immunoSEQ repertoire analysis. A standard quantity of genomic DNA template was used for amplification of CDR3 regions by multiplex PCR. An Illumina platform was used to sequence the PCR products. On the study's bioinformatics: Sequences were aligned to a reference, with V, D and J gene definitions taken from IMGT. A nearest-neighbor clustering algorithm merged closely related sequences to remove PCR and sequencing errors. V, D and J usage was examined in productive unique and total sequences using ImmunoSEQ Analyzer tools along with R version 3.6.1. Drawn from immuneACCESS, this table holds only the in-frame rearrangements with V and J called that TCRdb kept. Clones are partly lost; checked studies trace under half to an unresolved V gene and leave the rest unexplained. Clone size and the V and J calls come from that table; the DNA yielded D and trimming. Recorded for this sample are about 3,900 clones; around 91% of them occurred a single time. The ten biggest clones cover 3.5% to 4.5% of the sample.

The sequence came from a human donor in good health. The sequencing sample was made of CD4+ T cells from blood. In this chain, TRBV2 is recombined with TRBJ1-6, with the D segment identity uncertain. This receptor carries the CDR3 CASKGDSYNSPLHF. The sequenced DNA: TGTGCCAGCAAAGGCGACTCCTATAATTCACCCCTCCACTTT.